Presented here are 30 T cell receptor beta chains from one specimen sequenced in a study of blood T cell repertoires in COVID-19. The repertoire was sequenced with immunoSEQ multiplex PCR; TCRdb's copy has only in-frame clones and lacks some. This table holds over 150,000 clones, around 87% found once. The source material was peripheral blood. The receptors shown here come from a woman of 80 years or more with COVID-19, enrolled during active disease.

The chain uses TRBV19 and TRBJ1-3; maybe TRBD1 (5 bases). Germline V lookup: CDR1 LNHDA, CDR2 SQIVND (reference sequence). The CDR3 extends over 17 amino acids. V lost 5 bases and J 0 bases, leaving 17 bases between the germline ends. DNA of the CDR3: TGTGCCAGTAGTTTGGGGGGATCTCTCCCCTCTGGAAACACCATATATTTT. Protein product: CASSLGGSLPSGNTIYF.

The gene calls are TRBV7-9 and TRBJ1-5; 12 bases line up with TRBD1. With V trimmed by 4 bases and J by 4 bases, 2 bases remained unmatched. Germline CDR1 reads SEHNR; CDR2 reads FQNEAQ (reference sequence). This CDR3 is built from 15 residues. The CDR3, as DNA: TGTGCCAGCAGCTGGGGACAGGGGGCTAATCAGCCCCAGCATTTT. Translating it yields CASSWGQGANQPQHF.

This clone was picked up a small number of times. V usage is TRBV12-3 or TRBV12-4 and J usage is TRBJ1-5; D is undetermined. The CDR3 has 13 residues. V lost 6 bases to trimming and J lost 8 bases, with 14 bases between them. Here the CDR3 DNA reads TGTGCCAGCAGCCCACATCCCGCAGAGCCCCAGCATTTT. Translated: CASSPHPAEPQHF.

In this sample, this clone turned up once. CDR3 sequence (DNA): TGTGCCAGCAGCTTGGCTTTCACGGGCAATCAGCCCCAGCATTTT. This codes for CASSLAFTGNQPQHF. This sequence joins TRBV5-6 and TRBJ1-5; D uncertain. CDR3 length: 15 amino acids. Germline V lookup: CDR1 SGHDT, CDR2 YYEEEE. Trimming took off 0 bases at V and 2 bases at J, with 9 bases between the two ends.

The chain is built from TRBV19 and TRBJ2-2, with no clear D. CDR3 length: 15 amino acids. The V gene lost 5 bases and the J gene lost 0 bases, with 10 bases spanning the gap. Per the germline V gene, CDR1 is LNHDA and CDR2 is SQIVND (reference sequence). CDR3 in DNA: TGTGCCAGTAGTCTGGCAGTTTCGAACACCGGGGAGCTGTTTTTT. Its protein is CASSLAVSNTGELFF.

This clone came up once. The J gene is TRBJ1-1, the V gene TRBV27; unclear D gene. The CDR3 extends over 18 amino acids. Trimming removed 5 bases from V and 0 bases from J, with 22 bases in between. The germline CDR1 and CDR2 sequences are MNHEY and SMNVEV (reference sequence). The CDR3 sequence: CASSGPDFDMSLNTEAFF. For the CDR3, the DNA is TGTGCCAGCAGTGGGCCTGATTTTGACATGTCCTTGAACACTGAAGCTTTCTTT.

The chain couples TRBV18 to TRBJ2-5; 12 bases agree with TRBD2. The germline V gene has CDR1 KGHSH and CDR2 LQKENI. The CDR3 contains 16 residues. V trimming: 0 bases; J trimming: 6 bases; junction bases outside the gene matches: 5. The CDR3 DNA reads as TGTGCCAGCTCACCACCTGGACTAGCGGGACCTCAGACCCAGTACTTC. Protein sequence: CASSPPGLAGPQTQYF. Drawing the rest from reference TRBV18 and TRBJ2-5, the complete variable domain is NAGVMQNPRHLVRRRGQEARLRCSPMKGHSHVYWYRQLPEEGLKFMVYLQKENIIDESGMPKERFSAEFPKEGPSILRIQQVVRGDSAAYFCASSPPGLAGPQTQYFGPGTRLLVL.

The CDR3 sequence: CASSQAAGVDTEAFF. The CDR3 DNA sequence: TGTGCCAGCAGCCAAGCGGCAGGGGTGGACACTGAAGCTTTCTTT. The genes are TRBV4-2 and TRBJ1-1, with D perhaps matching TRBD1 (6 bases). V lost 1 base and J 3 bases, leaving 12 bases between the germline ends. The germline CDR1 and CDR2 sequences are LGHNA and YNFKEQ. The CDR3 is made up of 15 amino acids.

The rearrangement links TRBV11-2 to TRBJ2-2; no firm D call. This CDR3 has 12 residues. Per germline, CDR1 SGHAT and CDR2 FQNNGV. Trimming cost V 1 base and J 8 bases, with 5 bases left between them. The CDR3 region has the DNA TGTGCCAGCAGCTTAGTTCTGGGGGAGCTGTTTTTT. Protein sequence: CASSLVLGELFF.

This clone was seen once. V is TRBV29-1 and J is TRBJ1-1; TRBD1 might be the D (5 bases). Germline V gene sequence: CDR1 SQVTM, CDR2 ANQGSEA. The V gene lost 4 bases and the J gene lost 5 bases, with 14 bases spanning the gap. The CDR3 spans 13 residues. CDR3 in DNA: TGCAGCGTTGTTGGGGCAGGGAAGACTGAAGCTTTCTTT. Translating gives CSVVGAGKTEAFF.

This sequence joins TRBV3-1 (or the pseudogene TRBV3-2) and TRBJ2-7; 10 bases line up with TRBD2. The CDR3 runs 16 residues. The germline gives CDR1 LGHDT, CDR2 YNNKEL (reference sequence). Trimming took 3 bases from V and 2 from J; bases not matched to a gene: 7. The CDR3 nucleotides read TGTGCCAGCAGCCAGTCCGGGACTAGCGCTACCTACGAGCAGTACTTC. Its protein product is CASSQSGTSATYEQYF.

This clone has just a few counts. The rearrangement joins TRBV28 to TRBJ2-7; D is undetermined. The CDR3 runs to 13 residues. V lost 2 bases and J lost 6, with 11 bases in between. In germline, CDR1 is MDHEN, CDR2 SYDVKM. CDR3 nucleotide sequence: TGTGCCAGCAGTTTAATGATGCGTTCCGAGCAGTACTTC. Protein: CASSLMMRSEQYF.

J is TRBJ1-2 and V is TRBV5-4, with D possibly matching TRBD1 (5 bases). V lost 0 bases and J 5 bases, leaving 8 bases between the germline ends. CDR3 size: 13 residues. Germline loops: CDR1 SGHNT, CDR2 YYREEE (reference sequence). The CDR3 region has the DNA TGTGCCAGCAGCTTGGACAGGTCTTATGGCTACACCTTC. Translating gives CASSLDRSYGYTF.

The chain uses TRBV7-8 and TRBJ1-1; D is undetermined. The germline V and J ends were trimmed by 1 base and 1 base, with 7 bases remaining between them. This CDR3 has 14 residues. Germline CDR1 SGHVS, CDR2 FQNEAQ. The CDR3 reads CASSLGAPNTEAFF. CDR3 bases: TGTGCCAGCAGCTTAGGGGCCCCGAACACTGAAGCTTTCTTT.

This clone showed up just once. The V call is TRBV7-3, the J call TRBJ2-2; D is perhaps TRBD1 (5 bases). Per germline, CDR1 SGHTA and CDR2 FQGTGA. Trimming shortened V by 5 bases and J by 5 bases, and 12 bases separated the two germline ends. CDR3 length: 14 amino acids. In DNA, the CDR3 is TGTGCCAGCAGCAATCCGACAGCTACCGGGGAGCTGTTTTTT. This codes for CASSNPTATGELFF.

The chain uses TRBV6-5 and TRBJ1-5, with TRBD1 as a possible D gene (5 bases). CDR3 length: 14 residues. The V gene's germline CDR1 is MNHEY and CDR2 SVGAGI. The ends were cut back, 2 bases at V and 4 bases at J, with 9 bases in the middle. CDR3: CASSYLGGNQPQHF. The DNA for the CDR3 is TGTGCCAGCAGTTACCTCGGGGGGAATCAGCCCCAGCATTTT.

This rearrangement joins TRBV7-9 to TRBJ2-2, with 11 bases that match TRBD2. The CDR3 length is 17 residues. Trimming cost V 7 bases and J 5 bases; bases outside gene matches: 12. Germline V gene data show CDR1 as SEHNR and CDR2 as FQNEAQ (reference sequence). The CDR3: CASTSLAGGPGTGELFF. Written as DNA, the CDR3 is TGTGCCAGCACCTCCTTAGCGGGAGGGCCCGGGACCGGGGAGCTGTTTTTT.

CDR3 bases: TGCGCCAGCAGCCGTGACAGGGGCGAGAGTACGCAGTATTTT. This sequence encodes CASSRDRGESTQYF. The chain links TRBV5-1 to TRBJ2-3, with 8 bases lining up with TRBD1. The CDR3 loop spans 14 amino acids. J was trimmed by 8 bases and V by 4 bases; bases with no gene match: 9. Per the germline V gene, CDR1 is SGHRS and CDR2 is YFSETQ. Full variable domain (rest looked up from reference TRBV5-1 and TRBJ2-3): KAGVTQTPRYLIKTRGQQVTLSCSPISGHRSVSWYQQTPGQGLQFLFEYFSETQRNKGNFPGRFSGRQFSNSRSEMNVSTLELGDSALYLCASSRDRGESTQYFGPGTRLTVL.

The V gene is TRBV19, the J gene TRBJ1-2; 12 nucleotides agree with TRBD1. J was trimmed by 4 bases and V by 9 bases; bases with no gene match: 9. In germline, CDR1 is LNHDA, CDR2 SQIVND (reference sequence). This CDR3 comprises 15 residues. The CDR3 DNA reads TGTGCCAGCAAGCAAGGGGACAGGGGGCTCTATGGCTACACCTTC. This sequence encodes CASKQGDRGLYGYTF.

The chain links TRBV2 to TRBJ2-7; weak D call: TRBD2 (6 bases). The germline gives CDR1 SNHLY, CDR2 FYNNEI. With 4 bases removed from V and 7 bases from J, the gap between germline ends came to 11 bases. The length of the CDR3 is 12 residues. In DNA, the CDR3 is TGTGCCAGCAGTGGTCACGCGGGGGAGCAGTACTTC. It is translated as CASSGHAGEQYF.

The V gene is TRBV6-1, the J gene TRBJ2-3, with a possible D match to TRBD1 (5 bases). Germline assignment: CDR1 MNHNS and CDR2 SASEGT. V lost 1 base and J lost 4, with 6 bases in between. This CDR3 is built from 13 residues. CDR3 protein: CASSEGGADTQYF. CDR3 coding DNA: TGTGCCAGCAGTGAAGGGGGCGCAGATACGCAGTATTTT.

The chain carries TRBV19 and TRBJ2-3, with 8 bases matching TRBD1. CDR1 LNHDA and CDR2 SQIVND come from the germline V gene (reference sequence). J lost 4 bases, V lost 8 bases, and 5 bases had no gene match. CDR3 length: 13 amino acids. Here the CDR3 DNA reads TGTGCCAGTGCTGGACAGGGTCCAGATACGCAGTATTTT. Residues: CASAGQGPDTQYF.

Ten or more counts support this clone. The chain couples TRBV18 to TRBJ1-1; D not certain. V was cut by 3 bases and J by 1 base, with 9 bases left in between. Germline loops: CDR1 KGHSH, CDR2 LQKENI. The CDR3 sequence is 14 residues long. The CDR3 DNA sequence: TGTGCCAGCTCACCGCGGGGTGGGAACACTGAAGCTTTCTTT. This codes for CASSPRGGNTEAFF.

The rearrangement joins TRBV2 to TRBJ1-3, with D unresolved. Trimming shortened V by 4 bases and J by 2 bases, and 12 bases separated the two germline ends. CDR1 is SNHLY, CDR2 FYNNEI, per germline. The CDR3 consists of 15 residues. This chain's CDR3 is CASSGIRRAGNTIYF. CDR3 DNA sequence: TGTGCCAGCAGTGGGATTCGGCGGGCTGGAAACACCATATATTTT.

The rearrangement links TRBV5-1 to TRBJ1-1; 7 bases map to TRBD1. Per the germline V gene, CDR1 is SGHRS and CDR2 is YFSETQ. CDR3 length equals 14 residues. V lost 2 bases to trimming and J lost 14 bases; unmatched junction nucleotides: 15. The CDR3 region is CASSLRQGGGPLFF. DNA for the CDR3: TGCGCCAGCAGCTTACGCCAAGGGGGCGGTCCTTTGTTCTTT.

This sequence joins TRBV28 and TRBJ1-5; D might be TRBD1 (5 bases). Germline CDR1 is MDHEN and CDR2 is SYDVKM. The V and J ends lost 8 bases and 1 base respectively, with 12 bases between them. This CDR3 region has 14 residues. In DNA, the CDR3 is TGTGCCAGCCTGGCAGGGTCGAGCAATCAGCCCCAGCATTTT. It specifies CASLAGSSNQPQHF.

The V and J genes are TRBV6-5 and TRBJ1-2, with 8 bases fitting TRBD1. This CDR3 has 12 amino acids. After removal of 6 bases from V and 8 bases from J, the junction contained 5 bases not matched to a gene. Germline V CDR1 and CDR2: MNHEY, SVGAGI. The CDR3 DNA reads as TGTGCCAGCAGACCCACAGGGGGAGGCTACACCTTC. This translates into CASRPTGGGYTF.

CDR3 amino acids: CASSYKQGQMNTEAFF. The CDR3 coding sequence is TGTGCCAGCAGTTACAAACAGGGCCAGATGAACACTGAAGCTTTCTTT. The chain carries TRBV6-5 and TRBJ1-1; weak D call: TRBD1 (6 bases). Trimming removed 2 bases at V and 0 bases at J, with 13 bases between. The CDR3 spans 16 residues. Germline values: CDR1 MNHEY, CDR2 SVGAGI.

The rearrangement joins TRBV6-6 to TRBJ1-5; TRBD1 matches 9 bases. This CDR3 is built from 14 residues. CDR1 and CDR2 (germline): MNHNY, SVGAGI (reference sequence). V shed 6 bases, J shed 6 bases, and the junction held 6 bases outside the gene matches. Written as DNA, the CDR3 is TGTGCCAGCAGCCCCGGGACAGGGCGTCAGCCCCAGCATTTT. Protein: CASSPGTGRQPQHF.

This CDR3 is CSGLGASSGYTF. The CDR3 DNA is TGCAGCGGCCTTGGGGCGTCGTCGGGCTACACCTTC. The gene calls are TRBV29-1 and TRBJ1-2; possible D gene TRBD1, 5 bases. The CDR3 is made up of 12 amino acids. Trimming left V 7 bases short and J 8 bases short, with 17 bases between. The germline V gene has CDR1 SQVTM and CDR2 ANQGSEA.